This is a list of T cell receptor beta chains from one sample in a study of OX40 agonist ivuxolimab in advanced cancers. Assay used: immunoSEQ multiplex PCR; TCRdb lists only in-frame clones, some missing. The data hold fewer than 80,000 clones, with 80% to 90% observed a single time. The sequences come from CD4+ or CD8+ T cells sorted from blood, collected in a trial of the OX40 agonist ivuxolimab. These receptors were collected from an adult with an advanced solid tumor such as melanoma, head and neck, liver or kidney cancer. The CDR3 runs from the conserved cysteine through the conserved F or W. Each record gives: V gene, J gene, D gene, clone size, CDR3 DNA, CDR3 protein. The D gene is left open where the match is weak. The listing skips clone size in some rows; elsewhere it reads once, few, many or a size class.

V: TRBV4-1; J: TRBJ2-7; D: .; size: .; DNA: TGCGCCAGCAGCCAAGATCTATACTGGGGGGAGCAGTACTTC; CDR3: CASSQDLYWGEQYF
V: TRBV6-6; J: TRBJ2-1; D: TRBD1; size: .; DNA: TGTGCCAGCAGCCGCGGGGACAGGGGAAAGCTCTTC; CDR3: CASSRGDRGKLF
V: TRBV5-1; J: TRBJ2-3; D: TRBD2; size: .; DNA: TGCGCCAGCGCGCTAGGACTAGCGTCTAGCACAGATACGCAGTATTTT; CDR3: CASALGLASSTDTQYF
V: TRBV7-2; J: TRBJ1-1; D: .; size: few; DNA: TGTGCCAGCAGCTTAGCAAGCGGGGGAACTGAAGCTTTCTTT; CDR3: CASSLASGGTEAFF
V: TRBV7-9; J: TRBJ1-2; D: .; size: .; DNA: TGTGCCAGCAGCTTATCGGGGTCTGGTGGCTACACCTTC; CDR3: CASSLSGSGGYTF
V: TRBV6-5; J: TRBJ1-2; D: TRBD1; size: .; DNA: TGTGCCAGCAGTTACCCGGGGACAGGGGGTGGCTACACCTTC; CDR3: CASSYPGTGGGYTF
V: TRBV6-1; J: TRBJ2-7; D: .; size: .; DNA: TGTGCCAGCAGACGGGTAGAGGCGGTGAACGAGCAGTACTTC; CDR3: CASRRVEAVNEQYF
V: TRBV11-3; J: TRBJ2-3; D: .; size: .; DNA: TGTGCCAGCAGCTTAGGACAGGACACAGATACGCAGTATTTT; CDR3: CASSLGQDTDTQYF
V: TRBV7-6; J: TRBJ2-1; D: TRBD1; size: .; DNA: TGTGCCAGCAGCACGGGACAGGGGAGTGGTAATTACAATGAGCAGTTCTTC; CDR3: CASSTGQGSGNYNEQFF
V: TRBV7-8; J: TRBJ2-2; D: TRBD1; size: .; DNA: TGTGCCAGCAGCTTAACCAACAGGGGGGACACCGGGGAGCTGTTTTTT; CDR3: CASSLTNRGDTGELFF
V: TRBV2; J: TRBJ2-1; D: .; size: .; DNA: TGTGCCAGCAGGTTCGGCTACAATGAGCAGTTCTTC; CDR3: CASRFGYNEQFF
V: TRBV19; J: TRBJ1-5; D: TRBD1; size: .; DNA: TGTGCCAGTAGTTCTGGGACAGGGGCTGGTCAGCCCCAGCATTTT; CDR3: CASSSGTGAGQPQHF
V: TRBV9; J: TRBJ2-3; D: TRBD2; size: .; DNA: TGTGCCAGCAGCCCCGGACTAGCGGGCCGCACAGATACGCAGTATTTT; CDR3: CASSPGLAGRTDTQYF
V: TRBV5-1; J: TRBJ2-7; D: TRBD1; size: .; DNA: TGCGCCAGCAGCGCGGGACAGGGCAGAATCGACGAGCAGTACTTC; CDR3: CASSAGQGRIDEQYF
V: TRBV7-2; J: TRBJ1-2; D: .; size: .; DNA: TGTGCCAGCAGCTTAGGACAGGCCGCTAACTATGGCTACACCTTC; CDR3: CASSLGQAANYGYTF
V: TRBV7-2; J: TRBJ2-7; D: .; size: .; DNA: TGTGCCAGCAGCCACCCCGGGGCCTACGAGCAGTACTTC; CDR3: CASSHPGAYEQYF
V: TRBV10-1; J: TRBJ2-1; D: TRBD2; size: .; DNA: TGCGCCAGCAGTGAGCCGGGAGGGCCGACCTACAATGAGCAGTTCTTC; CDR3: CASSEPGGPTYNEQFF
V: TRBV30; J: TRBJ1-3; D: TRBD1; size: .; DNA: TGTGCCTGGAGCCAGACAGGGTTCAGCTCTGGAAACACCATATATTTT; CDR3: CAWSQTGFSSGNTIYF
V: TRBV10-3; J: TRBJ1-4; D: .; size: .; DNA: TGTGCCATCAGTGCCACAGGCGAAAAACTGTTTTTT; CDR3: CAISATGEKLFF
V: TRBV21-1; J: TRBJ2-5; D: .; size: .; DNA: TGTGCCAGCAGCAAAGCGCTAGAGGGTTCTAAAGAGACCCAGTACTTC; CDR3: CASSKALEGSKETQYF
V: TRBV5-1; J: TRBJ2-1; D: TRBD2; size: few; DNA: TGCGCCAGCAGCTTGAGGGCTAGCGGGAGGGATAATGAGCAGTTCTTC; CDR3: CASSLRASGRDNEQFF
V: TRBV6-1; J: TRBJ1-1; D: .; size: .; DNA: TGTGCCAGCAGTGAAATGGTTCGAACAACTGAAGCTTTCTTT; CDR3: CASSEMVRTTEAFF
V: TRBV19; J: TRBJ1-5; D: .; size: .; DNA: TGTGCCAGTAGTCCGGGGACGGACCTCAATCAGCCCCAGCATTTT; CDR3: CASSPGTDLNQPQHF
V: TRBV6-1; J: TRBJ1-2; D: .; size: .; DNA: TGTGCCAGCAGTGTGGGACTGTCCTATGGCTACACCTTC; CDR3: CASSVGLSYGYTF
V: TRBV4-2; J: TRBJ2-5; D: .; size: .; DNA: TGTGCCAGCAGCCAACATGTCCTAGAGACCCAGTACTTC; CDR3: CASSQHVLETQYF
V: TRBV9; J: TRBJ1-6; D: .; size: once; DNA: TGTGCCAGCAGCGTAGCTCTCGATAATTCACCCCTCCACTTT; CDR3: CASSVALDNSPLHF
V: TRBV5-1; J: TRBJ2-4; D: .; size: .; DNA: TGCGCCAGCAGCTTGGTGTCAGGGGAGGGTAACATTCAGTACTTC; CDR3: CASSLVSGEGNIQYF
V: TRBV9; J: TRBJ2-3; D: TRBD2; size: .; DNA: TGTGCCAGCGCGGACGGGGGGTCCAGGAGTACAGATACGCAGTATTTT; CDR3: CASADGGSRSTDTQYF
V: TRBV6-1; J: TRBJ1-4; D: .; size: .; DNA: TGTGCCAGCAGTCGCGGATATAGCGGTAATGAAAAACTGTTTTTT; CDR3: CASSRGYSGNEKLFF
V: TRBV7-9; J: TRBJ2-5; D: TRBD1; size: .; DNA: TGTGCCAGCAGCTCCCGCCCTCGGACAGGGGGGGGAGAGACCCAGTACTTC; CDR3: CASSSRPRTGGGETQYF
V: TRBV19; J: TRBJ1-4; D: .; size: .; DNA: TGTGCCAGCACCAGCTCGGGGGGCACTAATGAAAAACTGTTTTTT; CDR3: CASTSSGGTNEKLFF
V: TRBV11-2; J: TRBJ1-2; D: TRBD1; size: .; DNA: TGTGCCAGCAGCCCGCGACAGGGCCCCACGGACTATGGCTACACCTTC; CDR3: CASSPRQGPTDYGYTF
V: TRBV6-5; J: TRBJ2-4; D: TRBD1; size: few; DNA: TGTGCCAGCAGTCGGACAGGGATATCCGGGAACATTCAGTACTTC; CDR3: CASSRTGISGNIQYF
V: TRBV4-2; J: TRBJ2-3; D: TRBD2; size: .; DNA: TGTGCCAGCAGCCCTAGGACTAGCGGGGAGAACACAGATACGCAGTATTTT; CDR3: CASSPRTSGENTDTQYF
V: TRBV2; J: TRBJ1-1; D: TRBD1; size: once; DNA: TGTGCCAGCAGCTCGCGACAGGGCTCGAACACTGAAGCTTTCTTT; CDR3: CASSSRQGSNTEAFF
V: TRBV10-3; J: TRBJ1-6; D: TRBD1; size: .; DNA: TGTGCCATCAGTGCACAGGGGGCGGATTCACCCCTCCACTTT; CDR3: CAISAQGADSPLHF
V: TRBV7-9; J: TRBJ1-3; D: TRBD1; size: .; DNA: TGTGCCAGCTCGGACAGGGCTGGAAACACCATATATTTT; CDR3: CASSDRAGNTIYF
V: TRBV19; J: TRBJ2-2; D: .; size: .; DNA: TGTGCCAGTAGTGCGGCCGCGAACACCGGGGAGCTGTTTTTT; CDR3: CASSAAANTGELFF
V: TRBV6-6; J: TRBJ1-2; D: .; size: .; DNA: TGTGCCAGTTCCCCTCACAAGACTCAATTCTATGGCTACACCTTC; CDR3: CASSPHKTQFYGYTF
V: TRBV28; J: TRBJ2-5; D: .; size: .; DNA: TGTGCCAGCAGTTTAGACGTTGCGACCCAGTACTTC; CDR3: CASSLDVATQYF
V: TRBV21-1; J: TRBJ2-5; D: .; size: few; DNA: TGTGCCAGCAGCAAAGCTTGGGACAGAAAAGAGACCCAGTACTTC; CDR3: CASSKAWDRKETQYF
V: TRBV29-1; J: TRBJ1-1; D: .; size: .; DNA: TGCAGCGTTCAGGGTACGAACACTGAAGCTTTCTTT; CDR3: CSVQGTNTEAFF
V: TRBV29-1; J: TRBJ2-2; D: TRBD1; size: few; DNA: TGCAGCGTCGGGACAGGCAACACCGGGGAGCTGTTTTTT; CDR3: CSVGTGNTGELFF
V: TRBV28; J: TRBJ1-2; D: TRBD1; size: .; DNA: TGTGCCAGCAGTCTGGGGACAGTAAACTATGGCTACACCTTC; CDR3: CASSLGTVNYGYTF
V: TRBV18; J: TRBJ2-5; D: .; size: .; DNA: TGTGCCAGCTCACCTCAGGGTGTCGAGACCCAGTACTTC; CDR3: CASSPQGVETQYF
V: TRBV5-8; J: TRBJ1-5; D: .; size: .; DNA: TGTGCCAGCAGCTTGGGACAGCACAATCAGCCCCAGCATTTT; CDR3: CASSLGQHNQPQHF
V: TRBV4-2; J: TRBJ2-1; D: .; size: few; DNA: TGTGCCAGCAGCCAGATACTCTGGGGCGATGAGCAGTTCTTC; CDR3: CASSQILWGDEQFF
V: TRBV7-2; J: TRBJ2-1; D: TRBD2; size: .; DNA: TGTGCCAGCAGCTGGGCAGCGGGGATTTACAATGAGCAGTTCTTC; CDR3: CASSWAAGIYNEQFF
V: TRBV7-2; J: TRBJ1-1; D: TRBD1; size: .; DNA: TGTGCCAGCAGCTTATATGTAACAGGGGCGACTGAAGCTTTCTTT; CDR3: CASSLYVTGATEAFF
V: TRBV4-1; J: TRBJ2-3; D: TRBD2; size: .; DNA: TGCGCCAGCAGCCAAGACGGAAGCGGGGGGGCAGATACGCAGTATTTT; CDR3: CASSQDGSGGADTQYF
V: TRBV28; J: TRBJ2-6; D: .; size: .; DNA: .; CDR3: CASSSSDRSRGANVLTF